Listed below are T cell receptor beta chains from one sample, sequenced in a study of blood T cells in healthy people across ages. One entry per CDR3 protein, called by TCRdb with MiXCR from the 5' RACE reads. The table has over 1,500,000 distinct CDR3 sequences, about 39% seen once. Sequencing was performed on blood. Receptors originate from a human donor in good health. CDR3s include the opening cysteine and the closing phenylalanine or tryptophan. The D gene is left open where the match is weak. Clone size is given for some rows only: seen once, a few or many times, or a class if the clone is expanded.

TGCAGCGTTGAAGATAAGGGCTTTAATGAAAAACTGTTTTTT | CSVEDKGFNEKLFF | few | TRBJ1-4 | TRBV29-1 | NA
TGTGCCAGCAGTGAGACAAGGTGGGACGAGCAGTACTTC | CASSETRWDEQYF | NA | TRBJ2-7 | TRBV2 | NA
TGTGCCACCAGTGCTCCAGGGGTCACAGATACGCAGTATTTT | CATSAPGVTDTQYF | NA | TRBJ2-3 | TRBV24-1 | NA
TGCGCCAGCAGCTCAAAAGGGGAAGAGACCCAGTACTTC | CASSSKGEETQYF | few | TRBJ2-5 | TRBV5-1 | NA
TGCAGCGTTGAAGGGCAGGACGTCGGGTGGAACACTGAAGCTTTCTTT | CSVEGQDVGWNTEAFF | NA | TRBJ1-1 | TRBV29-1 | NA
TGTGCCAGCACCTATACGGGGGGCCACGAGCAGTACTTC | CASTYTGGHEQYF | NA | TRBJ2-7 | TRBV27 | NA
TGCGCCAGCAGACAACGGACTAGCGGGGGTGAGCAGTTCTTC | CASRQRTSGGEQFF | few | TRBJ2-1 | TRBV4-3 | TRBD2
TGCAGCGTTGAGAGGGGCAGGTGGGGGGGCTACACCTTC | CSVERGRWGGYTF | once | TRBJ1-2 | TRBV29-1 | NA
TGCGCCAGCAGGGGCAGGGCAAACTACGAGCAGTACTTC | CASRGRANYEQYF | NA | TRBJ2-7 | TRBV5-1 | NA
TGTGCCAGCAGTCTATGGGGAGTGACTTCCGAGCAGTACTTC | CASSLWGVTSEQYF | NA | TRBJ2-7 | TRBV28 | NA
TGTGCCAGCAGCTTAGCCGTGACCCCCTACGAGCAGTACTTC | CASSLAVTPYEQYF | few | TRBJ2-7 | TRBV7-9 | NA
TGCAGCACTTACAGCCCTCCCAACGAGCAGTACTTC | CSTYSPPNEQYF | NA | TRBJ2-7 | TRBV29-1 | NA
TGTGCCAGCAGTTTGAGACTAGCTTCAAACACAGATACGCAGTATTTT | CASSLRLASNTDTQYF | NA | TRBJ2-3 | TRBV28 | TRBD2
TGCGCCGGCAGCCAAGATCCGGGACAGGGACGGAATTCGCCCCTCCACTTT | CAGSQDPGQGRNSPLHF | NA | TRBJ1-6 | TRBV4-3 | TRBD1
TGTGCCGGCAGCCTCGGGGGGCCCTATCCCTACGAGCAGTACTTC | CAGSLGGPYPYEQYF | NA | TRBJ2-7 | TRBV5-5 | NA
TGTGCCAGCAGTCAAACAGGGGATAATTCACCCCTCCACTTT | CASSQTGDNSPLHF | NA | TRBJ1-6 | TRBV12-3/TRBV12-4 | TRBD1
TGCGCCGGCAGCCAAGTTACCTTCTTCACAGATACGCAGTATTTT | CAGSQVTFFTDTQYF | NA | TRBJ2-3 | TRBV4-1 | NA
TGTGCCAGCAGTTTAGAGGTGGGGGAAACTTTCTACGAGCAGTACTTC | CASSLEVGETFYEQYF | few | TRBJ2-7 | TRBV28 | NA
TGCAGTGGTTTCCCACCGGGACTAGCTGGGAATGAGCAGTTCTTC | CSGFPPGLAGNEQFF | few | TRBJ2-1 | TRBV20-1 | TRBD2
TGTGCCAGCAGTTCCCAGGGGGCGATGGGTCAGCCCCAGCATTTT | CASSSQGAMGQPQHF | NA | TRBJ1-5 | TRBV6-5 | TRBD1
TGCAGTGCTAGAGAGGACGGGGGGTATGAGCAGTTCTTC | CSAREDGGYEQFF | NA | TRBJ2-1 | TRBV20-1 | TRBD2
TGTGCCAGCAGTTACACGCCGGGACAGGGGGACTACGAGCAGTACTTC | CASSYTPGQGDYEQYF | NA | TRBJ2-7 | TRBV6-2/TRBV6-3 | TRBD1
TGTGCCAGCAGTTTAATACAACTGTCCGCCCCGTCCTACGAGCAGTACTTC | CASSLIQLSAPSYEQYF | few | TRBJ2-7 | TRBV28 | NA
TGCAGCGTTAAGACAGGGGGTAATTCACCCCTCCACTTT | CSVKTGGNSPLHF | NA | TRBJ1-6 | TRBV29-1 | TRBD1
TGCAGTGCCTCCGGGCCAGCGGGGTCCTACAATGAGCAGTTCTTC | CSASGPAGSYNEQFF | few | TRBJ2-1 | TRBV20-1 | TRBD2
TGTGCCAGCAGTTTCGGCACGGCGTTCAATTCACCCCTCCACTTT | CASSFGTAFNSPLHF | NA | TRBJ1-6 | TRBV12-3/TRBV12-4 | NA
TGCAGTGCTAGAGATCGGGGTCTCAATCAGCCCCAGCATTTT | CSARDRGLNQPQHF | NA | TRBJ1-5 | TRBV20-1 | NA
TGTGCCAGCAGCTTCGGGGCAGGGCCCACTGAAGCTTTCTTT | CASSFGAGPTEAFF | NA | TRBJ1-1 | TRBV5-6 | NA
TGTGCCAGCGCAACCGGCCTCGCCCAGACCCAGTACTTC | CASATGLAQTQYF | NA | TRBJ2-5 | TRBV12-3/TRBV12-4 | NA
TGTGCCAGCAGCTTAGACCGTCCGCCAGATACGCAGTATTTT | CASSLDRPPDTQYF | few | TRBJ2-3 | TRBV7-2 | NA
TGTGCCAGCAGTTTAAGGGGTTTCGGAGGCTACACCTTC | CASSLRGFGGYTF | NA | TRBJ1-2 | TRBV12-3/TRBV12-4 | NA
TGTGCTAGCAGCTCAGAAAGGTTTTCAGAGACCCAGTACTTC | CASSSERFSETQYF | NA | TRBJ2-5 | TRBV7-7 | NA
TGCAGTGCTAGAGATCGCGATCTCGAGCAGTACTTC | CSARDRDLEQYF | NA | TRBJ2-7 | TRBV20-1 | NA
TGTGCCAGCAGTTTAGATCCCGGGTTAGGTCCTAGGGAGCAGTTCTTC | CASSLDPGLGPREQFF | few | TRBJ2-1 | TRBV12-3/TRBV12-4 | NA
TGCGCCAGCAGCCAAAGGGAGGGGCAGACCTACGAGCAGTACTTC | CASSQREGQTYEQYF | NA | TRBJ2-7 | TRBV4-1 | TRBD2
TGTGCCACGAGGAGAGGGTGGGAGACCCAGTACTTC | CATRRGWETQYF | NA | TRBJ2-5 | TRBV7-2 | NA
TGTGCCAGCAGTTACCGGGGGCCTGCTAACTATGGCTACACCTTC | CASSYRGPANYGYTF | NA | TRBJ1-2 | TRBV6-5 | NA
TGTGCCAGCAGACTTTCAGCAGACACCTACGAGCAGTACTTC | CASRLSADTYEQYF | few | TRBJ2-7 | TRBV7-9 | NA
TGTGCCGGCAGCATCACCGGGACAGGGTTCACTGAAGCTTTCTTT | CAGSITGTGFTEAFF | few | TRBJ1-1 | TRBV11-1 | TRBD1
TGCAGCGTTGGAGTCCTGAACTACACAGATACGCAGTATTTT | CSVGVLNYTDTQYF | few | TRBJ2-3 | TRBV29-1 | NA
TGTGCCAGCAGTTCTATGGGACAGAACACTGAAGCTTTCTTT | CASSSMGQNTEAFF | NA | TRBJ1-1 | TRBV6-2/TRBV6-3 | NA
TGCAGTGCTAGGGCTAGCAATGAGCAGTTCTTC | CSARASNEQFF | NA | TRBJ2-1 | TRBV20-1 | NA